This T cell receptor beta chain derives from a study of blood T cell repertoires in COVID-19. The CDR3 is 14 residues long. The V and J ends lost 3 bases and 2 bases respectively, with 8 bases between them. Germline V lookup: CDR1 SNHLY, CDR2 FYNNEI. The repertoire was sequenced with immunoSEQ multiplex PCR; TCRdb's copy has only in-frame clones and lacks some. The repertoire holds about 130,000 clones, about 89% seen once, with approximately 4.5% in the top ten. The V gene is TRBV2, the J gene TRBJ1-5; D is unresolved. The source is a man in his 60s with COVID-19, enrolled during active disease. Sequencing was performed on peripheral blood. This CDR3 reads CASSDPGGNQPQHF. The CDR3, as DNA: TGTGCCAGCAGTGACCCAGGCGGCAATCAGCCCCAGCATTTT. Complete variable domain (other parts from reference TRBV2 and TRBJ1-5): EPEVTQTPSHQVTQMGQEVILRCVPISNHLYFYWYRQILGQKVEFLVSFYNNEISEKSEIFDDQFSVERPDGSNFTLKIRSTKLEDSAMYFCASSDPGGNQPQHFGDGTRLSIL.